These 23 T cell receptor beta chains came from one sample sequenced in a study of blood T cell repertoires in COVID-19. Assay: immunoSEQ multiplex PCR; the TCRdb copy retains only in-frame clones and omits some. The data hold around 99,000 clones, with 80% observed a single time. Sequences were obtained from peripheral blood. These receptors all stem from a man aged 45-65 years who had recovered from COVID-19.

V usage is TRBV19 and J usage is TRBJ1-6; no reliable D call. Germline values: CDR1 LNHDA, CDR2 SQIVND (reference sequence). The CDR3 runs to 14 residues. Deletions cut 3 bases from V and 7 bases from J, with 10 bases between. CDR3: CASSIRQANSPLHF. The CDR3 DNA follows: TGTGCCAGTAGTATCCGGCAGGCAAATTCACCCCTCCACTTT.

As DNA, the CDR3 is TGTGCCAGCAGTGAGGGACAGGGTAATTCACCCCTCCACTTT. Translation gives CASSEGQGNSPLHF. The chain employs TRBV25-1 and TRBJ1-6; 9 bases map to TRBD1. Germline lookup yields CDR1 MGHDK and CDR2 SYGVNS. The CDR3 spans 14 residues. The ends lost 3 bases at V and 6 bases at J; junction bases unmatched: 0.

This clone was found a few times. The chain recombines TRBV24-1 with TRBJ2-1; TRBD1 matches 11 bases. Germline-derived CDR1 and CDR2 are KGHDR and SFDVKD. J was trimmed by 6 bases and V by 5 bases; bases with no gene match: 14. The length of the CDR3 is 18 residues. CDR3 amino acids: CATSATEVGTGGRNEQFF. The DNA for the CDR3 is TGTGCCACCAGTGCGACGGAGGTGGGGACAGGGGGACGCAATGAGCAGTTCTTC.

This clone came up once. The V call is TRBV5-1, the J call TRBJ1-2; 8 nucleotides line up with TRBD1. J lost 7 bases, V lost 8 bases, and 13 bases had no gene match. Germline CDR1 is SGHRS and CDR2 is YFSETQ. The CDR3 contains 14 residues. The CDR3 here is CASTPGQVFGGYTF. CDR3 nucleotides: TGCGCCAGTACCCCGGGACAGGTATTCGGTGGCTACACCTTC.

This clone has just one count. The CDR3 protein is CAIRATGGNGEKLFF. The CDR3 DNA follows: TGTGCCATCAGGGCGACAGGGGGCAATGGTGAAAAACTGTTTTTT. V gene TRBV10-3 combines with J gene TRBJ1-4; 10 positions match TRBD1. The CDR3 consists of 15 residues. Trimming at V came to 6 bases and at J to 7 bases, leaving 8 bases not matched to a gene. Germline V gene lookup returns CDR1 ENHRY and CDR2 SYGVKD.

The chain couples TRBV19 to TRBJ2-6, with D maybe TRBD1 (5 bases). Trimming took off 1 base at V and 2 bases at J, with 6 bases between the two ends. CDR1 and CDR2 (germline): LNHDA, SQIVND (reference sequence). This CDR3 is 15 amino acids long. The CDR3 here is CASSIGQPGANVLTF. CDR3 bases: TGTGCCAGTAGTATAGGACAGCCTGGGGCCAACGTCCTGACTTTC.

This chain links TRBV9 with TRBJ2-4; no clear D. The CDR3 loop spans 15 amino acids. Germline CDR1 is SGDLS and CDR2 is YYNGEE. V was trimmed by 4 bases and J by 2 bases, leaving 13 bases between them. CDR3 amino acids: CASSPPGSTKNIQYF. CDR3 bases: TGTGCCAGCAGCCCCCCCGGGTCCACCAAAAACATTCAGTACTTC.

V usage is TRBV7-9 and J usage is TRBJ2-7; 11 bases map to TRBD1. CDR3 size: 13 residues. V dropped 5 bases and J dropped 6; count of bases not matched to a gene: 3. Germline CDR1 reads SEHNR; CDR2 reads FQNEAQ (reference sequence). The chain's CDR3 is CASSPGTGGEQYF. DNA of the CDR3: TGTGCCAGCAGCCCCGGGACAGGGGGCGAGCAGTACTTC.

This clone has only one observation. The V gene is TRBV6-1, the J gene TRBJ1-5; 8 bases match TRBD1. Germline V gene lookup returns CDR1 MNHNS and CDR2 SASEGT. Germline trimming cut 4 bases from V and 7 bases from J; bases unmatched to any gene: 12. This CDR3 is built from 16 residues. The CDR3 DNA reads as TGTGCCAGCAGTGGGATGGGGACAGGCACCTCACAGCCCCAGCATTTT. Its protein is CASSGMGTGTSQPQHF.

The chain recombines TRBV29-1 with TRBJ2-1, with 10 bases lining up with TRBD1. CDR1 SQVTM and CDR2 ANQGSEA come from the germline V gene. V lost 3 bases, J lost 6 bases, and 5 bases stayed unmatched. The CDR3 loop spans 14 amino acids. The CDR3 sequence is CSVDTGTGVNEQFF. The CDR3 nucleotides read TGCAGCGTTGATACCGGGACAGGGGTCAATGAGCAGTTCTTC.

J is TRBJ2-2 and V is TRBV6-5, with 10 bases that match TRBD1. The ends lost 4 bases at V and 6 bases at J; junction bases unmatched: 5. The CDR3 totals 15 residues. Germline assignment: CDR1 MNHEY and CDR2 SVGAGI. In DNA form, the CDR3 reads TGTGCCAGCAGTTGGGGACAGGGGAAGGCCGGGGAGCTGTTTTTT. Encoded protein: CASSWGQGKAGELFF.

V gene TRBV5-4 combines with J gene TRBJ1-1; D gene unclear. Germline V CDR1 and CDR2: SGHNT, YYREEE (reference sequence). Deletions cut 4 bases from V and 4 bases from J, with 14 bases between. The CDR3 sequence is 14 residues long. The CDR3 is CASSPVSVATEAFF. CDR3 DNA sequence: TGTGCCAGCAGCCCGGTGTCGGTAGCCACTGAAGCTTTCTTT.

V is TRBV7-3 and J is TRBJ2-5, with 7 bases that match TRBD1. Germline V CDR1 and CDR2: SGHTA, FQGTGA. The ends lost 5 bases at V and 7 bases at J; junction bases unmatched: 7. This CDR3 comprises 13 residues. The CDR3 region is CASSLSQGRTQYF. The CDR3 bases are TGTGCCAGCAGCCTATCACAGGGGAGGACCCAGTACTTC.

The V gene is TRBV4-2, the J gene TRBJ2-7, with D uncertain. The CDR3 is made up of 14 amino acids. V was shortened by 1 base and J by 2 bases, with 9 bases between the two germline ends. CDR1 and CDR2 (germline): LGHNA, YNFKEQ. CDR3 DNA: TGTGCCAGCAGCCAAGGTTCTAAAACCTACGAGCAGTACTTC. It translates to CASSQGSKTYEQYF.

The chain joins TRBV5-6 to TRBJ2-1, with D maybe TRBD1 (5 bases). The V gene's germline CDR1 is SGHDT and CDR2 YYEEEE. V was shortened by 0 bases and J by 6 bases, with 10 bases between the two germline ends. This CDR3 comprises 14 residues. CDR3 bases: TGTGCCAGCAGCTTGGGGGCAGGGCGCAATGAGCAGTTCTTC. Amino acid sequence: CASSLGAGRNEQFF.

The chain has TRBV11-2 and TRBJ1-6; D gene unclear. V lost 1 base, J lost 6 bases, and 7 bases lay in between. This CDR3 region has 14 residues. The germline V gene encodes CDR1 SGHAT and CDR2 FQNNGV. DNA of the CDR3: TGTGCCAGCAGCTTAGTTCACAGTAATTCACCCCTCCACTTT. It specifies CASSLVHSNSPLHF. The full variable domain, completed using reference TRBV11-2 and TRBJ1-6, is EAGVAQSPRYKIIEKRQSVAFWCNPISGHATLYWYQQILGQGPKLLIQFQNNGVVDDSQLPKDRFSAERLKGVDSTLKIQPAKLEDSAVYLCASSLVHSNSPLHFGNGTRLTVT.

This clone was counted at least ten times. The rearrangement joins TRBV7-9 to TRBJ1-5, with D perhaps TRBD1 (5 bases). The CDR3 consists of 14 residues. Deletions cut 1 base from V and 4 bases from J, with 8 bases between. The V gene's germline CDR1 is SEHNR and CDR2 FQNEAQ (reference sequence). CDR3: CASSLGQLNQPQHF. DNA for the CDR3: TGTGCCAGCAGCTTAGGACAGCTTAATCAGCCCCAGCATTTT.

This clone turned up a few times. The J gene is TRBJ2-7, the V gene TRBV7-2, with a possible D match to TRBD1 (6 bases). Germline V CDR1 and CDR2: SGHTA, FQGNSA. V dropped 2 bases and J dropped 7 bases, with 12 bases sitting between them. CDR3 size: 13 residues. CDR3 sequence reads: CASSLNLGGEQYF. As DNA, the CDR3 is TGTGCCAGCAGCTTAAATTTAGGGGGTGAGCAGTACTTC.

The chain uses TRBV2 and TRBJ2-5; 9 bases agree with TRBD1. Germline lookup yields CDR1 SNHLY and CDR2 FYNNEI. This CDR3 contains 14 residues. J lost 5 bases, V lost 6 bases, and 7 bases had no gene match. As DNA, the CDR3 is TGTGCCAGCAGAGTTGGACAGGGGATGGAGACCCAGTACTTC. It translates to CASRVGQGMETQYF.

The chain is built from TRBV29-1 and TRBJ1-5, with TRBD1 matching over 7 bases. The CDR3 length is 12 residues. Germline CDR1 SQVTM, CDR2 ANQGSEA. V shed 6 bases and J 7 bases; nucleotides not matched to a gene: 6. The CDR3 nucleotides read TGCAGCGTCCAATACAGGGGACAGCCCCAGCATTTT. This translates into CSVQYRGQPQHF.

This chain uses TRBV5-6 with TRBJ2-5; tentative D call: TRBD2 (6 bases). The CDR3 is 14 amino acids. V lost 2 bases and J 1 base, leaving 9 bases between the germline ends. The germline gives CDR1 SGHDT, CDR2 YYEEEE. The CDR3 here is CASSFTGGQETQYF. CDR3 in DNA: TGTGCCAGCAGCTTTACCGGGGGCCAAGAGACCCAGTACTTC.

CDR3 DNA sequence: TGTGCCAGCAGCTTGGGGACAGGGATAATCACTGAAGCTTTCTTT. This encodes CASSLGTGIITEAFF. The genes are TRBV5-6 and TRBJ1-1; TRBD1 matches 8 bases. CDR1 is SGHDT and CDR2 is YYEEEE in the germline V gene. Trimming at V came to 0 bases and at J to 4 bases, leaving 5 bases not matched to a gene. The CDR3 has 15 amino acids.

This chain's CDR3 is CASSVAQYPAGELFF. For the CDR3, the DNA is TGTGCCAGCAGCGTAGCTCAGTACCCCGCCGGGGAGCTGTTTTTT. This rearrangement joins TRBV9 to TRBJ2-2; no firm D call. Germline lookup yields CDR1 SGDLS and CDR2 YYNGEE. Between the trimmed V and J ends, which lost 0 bases and 6 bases, there was a span of 12 bases. This CDR3 has 15 residues.